This entry describes one TCR beta chain. Profiled with immunoSEQ multiplex PCR; TCRdb holds only in-frame clones, not every one. The sample yields approximately 180,000 clones, 88% seen once. The record originates from a study of blood T cell repertoires in COVID-19. The CDR3 contains 12 residues. V lost 3 bases and J 3 bases, leaving 3 bases between the germline ends. V usage is TRBV12-3 or TRBV12-4 and J usage is TRBJ1-3; D remains ambiguous. The sequence was collected from a human donor in a cohort sampled during active COVID-19. Sequenced input: peripheral blood. The CDR3 sequence: CASSFSGNTIYF. As DNA, the CDR3 is TGTGCCAGCAGTTTCAGTGGAAACACCATATATTTT.